This record looks at one T cell receptor (beta chain) sequence and its context. This sample was taken from a study of blood T cell repertoires in COVID-19. The overall study: COVID-19 samples, acute and convalescent, were from the United States, Italy and Spain. T cells, B-cell-depleted T cells, or PBMCs supplied cDNA or gDNA.

TCRdb keeps only in-frame clones here, not all; method: immunoSEQ multiplex PCR. The data show under 150,000 clones, roughly four fifths seen once. There are 14 residues in the CDR3. Germline CDR1 and CDR2: SGHRS and YFSETQ. V was clipped by 3 bases and J by 4 bases; unmatched bases: 6. The receptor was derived from an elderly man with acute or convalescent COVID-19. The chain joins TRBV5-1 to TRBJ1-1; TRBD1 matches at 7 bases. Source material: peripheral blood. CDR3 sequence reads: CASSSRTGGTEAFF. The CDR3 bases are TGCGCCAGCAGCTCCCGGACAGGCGGCACTGAAGCTTTCTTT.